This TCR beta chain is from a study of OX40 agonist ivuxolimab in advanced cancers. General study points: Undetermined was the antigen specificity of the expanded peripheral T cells. Both CD4+ and CD8+ T cell populations in blood had undergone clonal expansion by week 6 at 0.1 to 3.0 mg/kg.

Clones were read by immunoSEQ multiplex PCR, and TCRdb kept only the in-frame ones, dropping some. This repertoire shows around 94,000 clones, around 86% found once; its top ten account for under 0.35%. Germline V gene sequence: CDR1 SGHRS, CDR2 YFSETQ. V lost 0 bases to trimming and J lost 9 bases; unmatched junction nucleotides: 3. This CDR3 contains 14 residues. Blood sampling was done at baseline, cycle 4 day 1, and cycle 7 day 1. As to this clone: The antigen remains undetermined.

This specimen was CD4+ or CD8+ T cells sorted from blood, taken in a trial of the OX40 agonist ivuxolimab. The chain combines TRBV5-1 with TRBJ2-1, with 10 bases that match TRBD1. This sequence originates from an adult with an advanced solid tumor such as melanoma, head and neck, liver or kidney cancer. The CDR3 nucleotides are TGCGCCAGCAGCTTGGGAAGGGACAGGGGTGAGCAGTTCTTC. It codes for CASSLGRDRGEQFF.